Presented here are 17 T cell receptor beta chains from one specimen sequenced in a study of blood T cell repertoires in COVID-19. The protocol was immunoSEQ multiplex PCR, while the TCRdb copy is restricted to in-frame clones and leaves out a portion. The sample lists some 150,000 clones; about 91% were seen once. Sample: peripheral blood. These receptors originate from a woman in her sixties who had recovered from COVID-19.

This sequence joins TRBV4-1 and TRBJ2-5, with 9 bases identical to TRBD2. Germline assignment: CDR1 MGHRA and CDR2 YSYEKL. The ends lost 1 base at V and 5 bases at J; junction bases unmatched: 5. CDR3 size: 15 residues. CDR3: CASSQGASGVETQYF. In DNA form, the CDR3 reads TGCGCCAGCAGCCAAGGGGCTAGCGGGGTGGAGACCCAGTACTTC.

The CDR3 nucleotides read TGTGCCAGCAGCCAATCCGGAGGGAGTTCTGAAGCTTTCTTT. It codes for CASSQSGGSSEAFF. V and J are TRBV3-1 (or the pseudogene TRBV3-2) and TRBJ1-1; no firm D call. Germline values: CDR1 LGHDT, CDR2 YNNKEL (reference sequence). V was pared by 2 bases and J by 6 bases, with 13 bases between. The CDR3 spans 14 residues.

The chain has TRBV15 and TRBJ1-3; TRBD1 aligns across 9 bases. Per the germline V gene, CDR1 is LNHNV and CDR2 is YYDKDF (reference sequence). Germline trimming cut 2 bases from V and 2 bases from J; bases unmatched to any gene: 4. The CDR3 totals 16 residues. CDR3 DNA sequence: TGTGCCACCAGCAGACCGGACAGGGGAGCTGGAAACACCATATATTTT. This encodes CATSRPDRGAGNTIYF.

The rearrangement links TRBV18 to TRBJ1-1; 7 bases align to TRBD1. CDR1 is KGHSH and CDR2 is LQKENI in the germline V gene. There are 15 residues in the CDR3. The V and J ends lost 6 bases and 3 bases, in that order; junction bases with no gene match: 10. Here the CDR3 reads CASSRQGGGDTEAFF. The DNA of the CDR3 is TGTGCCAGCTCCCGACAGGGAGGAGGAGACACTGAAGCTTTCTTT.

V is TRBV10-3 and J is TRBJ1-4, with 9 bases fitting TRBD1. The CDR3 spans 14 residues. The junction had 10 bases not matched to a gene; V was cut back by 6 bases and J by 11 bases. CDR1 is ENHRY, CDR2 SYGVKD, per germline. The CDR3 DNA is TGTGCCATCAGGCCGGGACAGGGTCTTGGGAAACTGTTTTTT. Its protein is CAIRPGQGLGKLFF.

The chain has TRBV5-1 and TRBJ1-2; D unresolved. Germline assignment: CDR1 SGHRS and CDR2 YFSETQ. V was trimmed by 5 bases and J by 1 base, leaving 12 bases between them. This CDR3 spans 14 amino acids. The chain's CDR3 is CASRDDQVNYGYTF. CDR3 nucleotides: TGCGCCAGCAGAGACGACCAGGTTAACTATGGCTACACCTTC.

This clone is a singleton in its sample. The gene calls are TRBV28 and TRBJ2-5, with a possible D match to TRBD2 (6 bases). V was clipped by 6 bases and J by 1 base, with 12 bases between them. The CDR3 is 14 residues long. CDR1 MDHEN and CDR2 SYDVKM come from the germline V gene. In DNA form, the CDR3 reads TGTGCCAGCAGGGGGGGACCCCTCCAAGAGACCCAGTACTTC. This sequence encodes CASRGGPLQETQYF.

Only a few counts were recorded for this clone. The V gene is TRBV19, the J gene TRBJ1-5; the D gene is possibly TRBD1 (5 bases). This CDR3 is 16 amino acids long. Trimming removed 4 bases from V and 8 bases from J, with 21 bases in between. Germline V CDR1 and CDR2: LNHDA, SQIVND (reference sequence). The CDR3 nucleotides are TGTGCCAGTAGTAGTCCCGGGGGGGGGACGTATGAGCCCCAGCATTTT. As protein: CASSSPGGGTYEPQHF.

The V and J genes are TRBV6-5 and TRBJ1-5, with D hard to call. The CDR3 length is 10 residues. V was clipped by 8 bases and J by 11 bases, with 10 bases between them. Germline V gene data show CDR1 as MNHEY and CDR2 as SVGAGI. In DNA form, the CDR3 reads TGTGCCAGCCGCCGTTCGGCCCAGCATTTT. This sequence encodes CASRRSAQHF.

The chain uses TRBV7-9 and TRBJ1-1; TRBD1 might be the D (5 bases). The CDR3 has 15 amino acids. Germline V gene sequence: CDR1 SEHNR, CDR2 FQNEAQ (reference sequence). V was trimmed by 7 bases and J by 1 base, leaving 16 bases between them. CDR3 DNA: TGTGCCAGCACCCCGCGGGGGGTCGCGAACACTGAAGCTTTCTTT. It encodes CASTPRGVANTEAFF.

This clone was recorded once. The rearrangement uses TRBV7-8 and TRBJ1-5; the match to TRBD1 covers 9 bases. Germline V gene sequence: CDR1 SGHVS, CDR2 FQNEAQ. The CDR3 length is 14 residues. The V gene end was trimmed by 5 bases and the J gene end by 11 bases; junction bases not matched to a gene: 10. CDR3: CASSGYRGRDTQHF. CDR3 nucleotides: TGTGCCAGCAGCGGTTACAGGGGGCGCGACACCCAGCATTTT.

This clone was detected only a few times. The gene calls are TRBV4-2 and TRBJ1-4; 9 bases are shared with TRBD1. Losses at the gene ends were 4 bases for V and 7 bases for J; bases not matched to a gene: 4. The V gene's germline CDR1 is LGHNA and CDR2 YNFKEQ. The CDR3 runs 14 residues. CDR3 coding DNA: TGTGCCAGCAGCCCGGGACAGGGAGGTGAAAAACTGTTTTTT. Protein sequence: CASSPGQGGEKLFF.

V and J are TRBV19 and TRBJ2-3; TRBD2 matches at 11 bases. This CDR3 region has 15 residues. J was trimmed by 7 bases and V by 6 bases; bases with no gene match: 9. In germline, CDR1 is LNHDA, CDR2 SQIVND (reference sequence). CDR3 residues: CASSPETSGMNTQYF. Here the CDR3 DNA reads TGTGCCAGTAGCCCAGAGACTAGCGGGATGAATACGCAGTATTTT. Complete variable domain (other parts from reference TRBV19 and TRBJ2-3): DGGITQSPKYLFRKEGQNVTLSCEQNLNHDAMYWYRQDPGQGLRLIYYSQIVNDFQKGDIAEGYSVSREKKESFPLTVTSAQKNPTAFYLCASSPETSGMNTQYFGPGTRLTVL.

This clone was seen just once. V gene TRBV4-3 combines with J gene TRBJ1-1, with no clear D. The germline CDR1 and CDR2 sequences are LGHNA and YSLEER. The V end was cut by 0 bases, the J end by 6 bases, with 8 bases between. The CDR3 spans 13 residues. In DNA, the CDR3 is TGCGCCAGCAGCCAAGAACGGGGATCTGAAGCTTTCTTT. It codes for CASSQERGSEAFF.

This clone was counted only a few times. The gene calls are TRBV4-2 and TRBJ1-2; 8 bases are shared with TRBD1. Germline V gives CDR1 LGHNA, CDR2 YNFKEQ. J was trimmed by 8 bases and V by 3 bases; bases with no gene match: 8. There are 14 residues in the CDR3. CDR3 sequence: CASSQGGQGDGYTF. CDR3 DNA sequence: TGTGCCAGCAGCCAGGGAGGACAGGGAGACGGCTACACCTTC.

V usage is TRBV18 and J usage is TRBJ1-1; the D gene is possibly TRBD1 (6 bases). In germline, CDR1 is KGHSH, CDR2 LQKENI. The CDR3 loop spans 14 amino acids. V lost 3 bases and J lost 5, with 13 bases in between. The CDR3 DNA reads TGTGCCAGCTCACCGGGACAAAGTGAGACTGAAGCTTTCTTT. Protein sequence: CASSPGQSETEAFF.

The gene calls are TRBV7-8 and TRBJ1-6; 8 bases are a match to TRBD1. Looked up from germline, CDR1 is SGHVS and CDR2 is FQNEAQ. The CDR3 covers 15 residues. Germline trimming cut 1 base from V and 7 bases from J; bases unmatched to any gene: 3. Here the CDR3 reads CASSLEHRGNSPLHF. The CDR3 coding sequence is TGTGCCAGCAGCTTAGAGCACAGGGGGAATTCACCCCTCCACTTT.